The clone carrying this TCR beta chain has only one observation. The sample comes from a study of blood T cell repertoires in COVID-19. Study background: The United States, Italy and Spain provided the acute and convalescent COVID-19 samples. Sample material is recorded as cDNA or gDNA derived from T cells, B-cell-depleted T cells, or PBMCs.

Methods used by the authors: From reference gene primer amplification, estimates of nucleated cell counts were derived. TCRdb keeps only in-frame clones here, not all; method: immunoSEQ multiplex PCR. That table gives V, J and clone size, and the DNA gave D and trimming. The sample contains 85,000 to 100,000 clones, roughly 84% of which appear only once. The CDR3 consists of 16 residues. Trimming at V came to 5 bases and at J to 3 bases, leaving 6 bases not matched to a gene. Germline-derived CDR1 and CDR2 are LNHDA and SQIVND (reference sequence). The rearrangement joins TRBV19 to TRBJ1-5; 11 bases are shared with TRBD1. This receptor was taken from a woman aged 55-70 years with acute or convalescent COVID-19. Sequencing used peripheral blood. CDR3 sequence reads: CASSRDRGFNNQPQHF. The DNA of the CDR3 is TGTGCCAGTAGTCGGGACAGGGGGTTCAACAATCAGCCCCAGCATTTT.